The clone carrying this TCR beta chain was counted only a few times. Antigen unknown. This CDR3 has 15 residues. Trimming took 5 bases from V and 1 from J, leaving 16 bases between them. The germline V gene encodes CDR1 SGHRS and CDR2 YFSETQ. The source of the sample is a study of T cells in Graves' hyperthyroidism and ophthalmopathy. From RNA transcripts, TCR beta CDR3 regions were amplified. A first-round RT-PCR of the TCR CDR3 used the HTBI primer set. TCRdb recomputed calls from the multiplex PCR reads with MiXCR, one row per CDR3 protein. The sample holds about 660,000 distinct CDR3 sequences, 45% seen once. Regarding the study as a whole: Ophthalmopathy cases were set apart from stable hyperthyroidism by a 13 V-J model.

Source material: peripheral blood or thyroid tissue (not recorded which). This chain links TRBV5-1 with TRBJ2-7; D is perhaps TRBD1 (5 bases). The receptor was derived from an adult man with Graves' disease, either hyperthyroidism or ophthalmopathy (not recorded which). The CDR3 DNA reads TGCGCCAGCAGACCAGAGTACAGGCGTTCCTACGAGCAGTACTTC. Translated, it gives CASRPEYRRSYEQYF.